This TCR beta chain is drawn from a study of blood T cell repertoires in COVID-19. About the research overall: Sources were T cells, B-cell-depleted T cells, or PBMCs; the material itself was cDNA or gDNA.

Seattle patient enrollment occurred during active infection, with longitudinal follow-up thereafter. In the authors' methods: Researchers report that nucleated cell counts were estimated from reference gene primer amplification. Clones were read by immunoSEQ multiplex PCR, and TCRdb kept only the in-frame ones, dropping some. V and J calls and clone size come straight from that table; D and trimming were deduced from the DNA. This sample has 50,000 or so clones, with approximately 80% found just once. This CDR3 is 16 amino acids long. Trimming shortened V by 3 bases and J by 0 bases, and 12 bases separated the two germline ends. Germline loops: CDR1 LNHDA, CDR2 SQIVND (reference sequence).

This sequence was found in a man older than 75 with COVID-19, enrolled during active disease. The sequenced material came from peripheral blood. The chain carries TRBV19 and TRBJ2-1; D not resolved. CDR3 region: CASSIFRYSSYNEQFF. DNA of the CDR3: TGTGCCAGTAGTATCTTTAGATATAGCTCCTACAATGAGCAGTTCTTC.